This TCR beta chain was identified in a study of blood T cell repertoires in COVID-19. Study summary: The origin of the acute and convalescent COVID-19 samples was the United States, Italy and Spain. From T cells, B-cell-depleted T cells, or PBMCs came the material, which was cDNA or gDNA.

Data came from immunoSEQ multiplex PCR; TCRdb stores just in-frame clones and leaves some out. The data contain about 140,000 clones, 75% to 80% of them singletons. The receptor's source is a woman in her forties or fifties with active or convalescent COVID-19. Sequencing was done on a sample of peripheral blood.

CDR3 residues: CASIVEREGNEQFF. The CDR3, as DNA: TGTGCCAGTATCGTCGAGCGGGAGGGTAATGAGCAGTTCTTC. The chain has TRBV19 and TRBJ2-1; 10 bases match TRBD2. The CDR3 has 14 amino acids. Germline assignment: CDR1 LNHDA and CDR2 SQIVND (reference sequence). With V trimmed by 7 bases and J by 7 bases, 7 bases remained unmatched.